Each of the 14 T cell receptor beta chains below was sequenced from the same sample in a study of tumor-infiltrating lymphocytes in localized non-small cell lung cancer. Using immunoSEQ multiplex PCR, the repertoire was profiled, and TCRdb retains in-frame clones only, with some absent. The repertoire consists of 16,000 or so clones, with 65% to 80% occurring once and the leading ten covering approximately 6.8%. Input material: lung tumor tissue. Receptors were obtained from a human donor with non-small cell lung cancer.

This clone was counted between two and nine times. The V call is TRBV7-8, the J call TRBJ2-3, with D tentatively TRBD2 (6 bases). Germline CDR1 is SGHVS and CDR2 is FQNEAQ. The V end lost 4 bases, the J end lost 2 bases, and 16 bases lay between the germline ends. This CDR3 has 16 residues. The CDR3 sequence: CASSSNEEGPTDTQYF. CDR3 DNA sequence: TGTGCCAGCAGCTCTAACGAGGAGGGGCCCACAGATACGCAGTATTTT.

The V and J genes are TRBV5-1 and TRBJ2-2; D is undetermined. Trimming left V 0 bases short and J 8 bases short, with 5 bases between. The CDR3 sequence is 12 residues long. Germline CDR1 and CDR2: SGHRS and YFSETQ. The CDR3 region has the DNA TGCGCCAGCAGCTTGGCCTCGGGGGAGCTGTTTTTT. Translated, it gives CASSLASGELFF.

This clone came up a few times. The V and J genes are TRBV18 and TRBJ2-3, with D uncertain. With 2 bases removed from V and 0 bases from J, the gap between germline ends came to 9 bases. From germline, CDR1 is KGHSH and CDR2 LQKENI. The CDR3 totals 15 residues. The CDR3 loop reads CASSPTQTSTDTQYF. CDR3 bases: TGTGCCAGCTCACCAACGCAGACTAGCACAGATACGCAGTATTTT.

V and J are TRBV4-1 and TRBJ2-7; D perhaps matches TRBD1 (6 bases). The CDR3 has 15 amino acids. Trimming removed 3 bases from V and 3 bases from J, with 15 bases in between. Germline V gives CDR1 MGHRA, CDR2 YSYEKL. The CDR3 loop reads CASSQSDRTLYEQYF. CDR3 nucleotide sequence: TGCGCCAGCAGCCAGAGTGACAGGACCCTCTACGAGCAGTACTTC.

The DNA for the CDR3 is TGTGCCAGTAGTATAGCATCAGGAGGCGATGAGCAGTTCTTC. It encodes CASSIASGGDEQFF. This rearrangement joins TRBV19 to TRBJ2-1; possibly TRBD2 for D (5 bases). The V gene's germline CDR1 is LNHDA and CDR2 SQIVND (reference sequence). This CDR3 contains 14 residues. Trimming shortened V by 1 base and J by 8 bases, and 12 bases separated the two germline ends.

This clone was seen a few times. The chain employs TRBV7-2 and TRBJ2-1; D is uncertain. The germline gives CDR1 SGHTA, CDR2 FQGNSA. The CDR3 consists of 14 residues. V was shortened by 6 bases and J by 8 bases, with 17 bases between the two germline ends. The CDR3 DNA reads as TGTGCCAGCAGACCCAGCTACGGACGGCATGAGCAGTTCTTC. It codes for CASRPSYGRHEQFF.

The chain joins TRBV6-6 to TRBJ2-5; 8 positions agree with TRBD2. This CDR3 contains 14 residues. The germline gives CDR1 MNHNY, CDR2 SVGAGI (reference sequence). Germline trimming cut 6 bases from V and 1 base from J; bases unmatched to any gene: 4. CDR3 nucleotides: TGTGCCAGCAGCCTCACTAGCGGCCAAGAGACCCAGTACTTC. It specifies CASSLTSGQETQYF.

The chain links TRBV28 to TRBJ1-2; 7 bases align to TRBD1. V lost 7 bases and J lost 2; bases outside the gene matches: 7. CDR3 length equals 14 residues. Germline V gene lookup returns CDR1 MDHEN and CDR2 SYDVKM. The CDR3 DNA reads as TGTGCCAGCACCCAAGGGGACAGCAACTATGGCTACACCTTC. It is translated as CASTQGDSNYGYTF.

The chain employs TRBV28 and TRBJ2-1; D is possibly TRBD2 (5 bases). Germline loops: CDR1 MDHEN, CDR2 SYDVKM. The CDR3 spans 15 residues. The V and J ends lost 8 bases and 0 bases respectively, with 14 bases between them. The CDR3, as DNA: TGTGCCAGCGCAGACTACCTCAGCTCCTACAATGAGCAGTTCTTC. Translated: CASADYLSSYNEQFF.

CDR3 in amino acids: CASSTTGTLGYGYTF. The CDR3 nucleotides are TGTGCCAGCAGCACAACAGGGACTTTGGGCTATGGCTACACCTTC. The V gene is TRBV7-2, the J gene TRBJ1-2, with TRBD1 as a possible D gene (6 bases). The CDR3 extends over 15 amino acids. V was clipped by 5 bases and J by 4 bases, with 17 bases between them. Germline-derived CDR1 and CDR2 are SGHTA and FQGNSA. Combining the CDR3 with reference TRBV7-2 and TRBJ1-2 gives the whole variable domain GAGVSQSPSNKVTEKGKDVELRCDPISGHTALYWYRQSLGQGLEFLIYFQGNSAPDKSGLPSDRFSAERTGGSVSTLTIQRTQQEDSAVYLCASSTTGTLGYGYTFGSGTRLTVV.

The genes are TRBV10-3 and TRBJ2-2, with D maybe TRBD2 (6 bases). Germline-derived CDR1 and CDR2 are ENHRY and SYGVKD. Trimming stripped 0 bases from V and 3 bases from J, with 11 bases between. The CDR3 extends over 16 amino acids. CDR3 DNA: TGTGCCATCAGTGAGTCCGGGACTCTTGACACCGGGGAGCTGTTTTTT. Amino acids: CAISESGTLDTGELFF.

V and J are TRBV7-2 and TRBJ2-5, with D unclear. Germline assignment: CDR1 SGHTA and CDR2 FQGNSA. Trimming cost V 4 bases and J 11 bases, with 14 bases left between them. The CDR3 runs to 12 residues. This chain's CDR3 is CASSYDAREQYF. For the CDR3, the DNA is TGTGCCAGCAGCTATGACGCGCGAGAGCAGTACTTC. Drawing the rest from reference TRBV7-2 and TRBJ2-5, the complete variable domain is GAGVSQSPSNKVTEKGKDVELRCDPISGHTALYWYRQSLGQGLEFLIYFQGNSAPDKSGLPSDRFSAERTGGSVSTLTIQRTQQEDSAVYLCASSYDAREQYFGPGTRLLVL.

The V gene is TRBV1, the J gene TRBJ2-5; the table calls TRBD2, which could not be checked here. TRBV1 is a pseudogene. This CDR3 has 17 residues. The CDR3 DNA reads TGCACCAGCAGCCAAGTTGGGACTAGCGGGAGGGAAGAGACCCAGTACTTC. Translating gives CTSSQVGTSGREETQYF.

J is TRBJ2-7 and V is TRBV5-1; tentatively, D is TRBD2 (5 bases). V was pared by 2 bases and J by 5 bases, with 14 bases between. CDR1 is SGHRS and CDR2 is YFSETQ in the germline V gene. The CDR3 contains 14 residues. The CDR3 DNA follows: TGCGCCAGCAGCTTCGGGATGGCAGTCGACGAGCAGTACTTC. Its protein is CASSFGMAVDEQYF.